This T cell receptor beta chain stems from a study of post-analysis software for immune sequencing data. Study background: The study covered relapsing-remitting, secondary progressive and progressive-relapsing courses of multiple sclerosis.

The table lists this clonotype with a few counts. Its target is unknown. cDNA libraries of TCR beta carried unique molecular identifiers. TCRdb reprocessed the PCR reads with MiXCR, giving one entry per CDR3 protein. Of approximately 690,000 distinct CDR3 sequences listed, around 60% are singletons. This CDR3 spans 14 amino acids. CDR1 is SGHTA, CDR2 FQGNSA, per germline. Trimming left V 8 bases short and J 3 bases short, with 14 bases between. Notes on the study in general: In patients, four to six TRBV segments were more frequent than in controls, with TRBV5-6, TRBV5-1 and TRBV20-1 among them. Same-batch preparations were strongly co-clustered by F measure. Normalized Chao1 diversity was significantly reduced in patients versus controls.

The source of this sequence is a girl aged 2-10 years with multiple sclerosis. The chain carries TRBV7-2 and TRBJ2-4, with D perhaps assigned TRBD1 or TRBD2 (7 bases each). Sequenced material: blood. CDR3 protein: CASGRGTVKNIQYF. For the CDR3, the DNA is TGTGCCAGCGGGCGGGGGACAGTCAAAAACATTCAGTACTTC.